Each of the 32 T cell receptor beta chains below was sequenced from the same sample in a study of T cells after yellow fever vaccination. TCRdb recomputed calls from the 5' RACE reads with MiXCR, one row per CDR3 protein. This sample has about 350,000 distinct CDR3 sequences, with about 4% found just once. This sample comprised PBMCs, obtained 5 days after the yellow fever booster vaccination. The receptors shown here come from a man aged 18 to 29 who received the YFV17D yellow fever vaccine.

This clonotype came up a few times. The chain recombines TRBV6-6 with TRBJ1-2; TRBD1 might be the D (6 bases). The CDR3 totals 14 residues. Germline V lookup: CDR1 MNHNY, CDR2 SVGAGI (reference sequence). Trimming took off 2 bases at V and 4 bases at J, with 11 bases between the two ends. The DNA of the CDR3 is TGTGCCAGCAGTTACCTGGGACACCGCTATGGCTACACCTTC. Its protein is CASSYLGHRYGYTF.

The chain is built from TRBV11-1 and TRBJ2-7; 8 bases line up with TRBD1. This CDR3 has 14 residues. The V gene's germline CDR1 is SGHAT and CDR2 FQDESV (reference sequence). The V segment lost 5 bases and the J segment 3 bases; nucleotides outside the gene matches: 6. The CDR3: CASSLRQGNYEQYF. The DNA of the CDR3 is TGTGCCAGCAGCCTCCGACAGGGGAACTACGAGCAGTACTTC.

In this sample, this clonotype turned up a few times. This chain uses TRBV10-3 with TRBJ1-2, with unresolved D. CDR1 is ENHRY, CDR2 SYGVKD, per germline. CDR3 length equals 15 residues. V dropped 6 bases and J dropped 6 bases, with 20 bases sitting between them. CDR3 residues: CAISDLQRRKNGYTF. In DNA, the CDR3 is TGTGCCATCAGCGATCTACAGCGAAGGAAAAATGGCTACACCTTC.

The V gene is TRBV28, the J gene TRBJ2-3; the D gene is possibly TRBD2 (7 bases). This CDR3 is built from 15 residues. The germline gives CDR1 MDHEN, CDR2 SYDVKM. The V gene lost 8 bases and the J gene lost 2 bases, with 17 bases spanning the gap. CDR3 in amino acids: CASLSGGGHTDTQYF. The CDR3 DNA follows: TGTGCCAGCCTCTCAGGCGGGGGCCACACAGATACGCAGTATTTT.

This clonotype was counted ten times or more. The CDR3 DNA follows: TGCGCCAGCAGCTTGGGCTCAGAAGAGACCCAGTACTTC. This codes for CASSLGSEETQYF. V and J are TRBV5-1 and TRBJ2-5; D unclear. The CDR3 spans 13 residues. Trimming shortened V by 0 bases and J by 3 bases, and 6 bases separated the two germline ends. Germline assignment: CDR1 SGHRS and CDR2 YFSETQ.

At least ten counts were recorded for this clonotype. The CDR3 loop is CASSQVKGFGEKLFF. Written as DNA, the CDR3 is TGCGCCAGCAGCCAAGTAAAAGGGTTTGGTGAAAAACTGTTTTTT. The rearrangement links TRBV4-1 to TRBJ1-4; D gene unclear. Germline CDR1 and CDR2: MGHRA and YSYEKL. V lost 1 base, J lost 7 bases, and 13 bases lay in between. The CDR3 is 15 residues long.

This chain joins TRBV4-2 and TRBJ2-7; tentatively, D is TRBD1 or TRBD2 (5 bases each). The CDR3 has 18 amino acids. Trimming pared 0 bases from V and 7 bases from J, leaving 25 bases between. CDR1 and CDR2 (germline): LGHNA, YNFKEQ. The CDR3 reads CASSQDLIGLAGPGEQYF. CDR3 nucleotide sequence: TGTGCCAGCAGCCAAGATCTTATAGGGCTAGCCGGACCAGGGGAGCAGTACTTC.

The CDR3 DNA reads as TGTGCCAGCAGCCCCAGGAGGATGGAGACCCAGTACTTC. This translates into CASSPRRMETQYF. The chain is built from TRBV7-7 and TRBJ2-5; D perhaps matches TRBD2 (5 bases). Per germline, CDR1 SSHAT and CDR2 FNYEAQ (reference sequence). The ends were cut back, 5 bases at V and 5 bases at J, with 12 bases in the middle. The CDR3 has 13 amino acids. The complete variable domain, with remaining parts taken from reference TRBV7-7 and TRBJ2-5, reads GAGVSQSPRYKVTKRGQDVTLRCDPISSHATLYWYQQALGQGPEFLTYFNYEAQPDKSGLPSDRFSAERPEGSISTLTIQRTEQRDSAMYRCASSPRRMETQYFGPGTRLLVL.

The sample holds a few counts of this clonotype. CDR3 sequence (DNA): TGTGCCAGCAGTTTAACTCTGGAGACCCAGTACTTC. Amino acids: CASSLTLETQYF. This rearrangement joins TRBV28 to TRBJ2-5; unclear D gene. There are 12 residues in the CDR3. Germline V gene lookup returns CDR1 MDHEN and CDR2 SYDVKM. Deletions cut 2 bases from V and 5 bases from J, with 6 bases between. The full variable domain, completed using reference TRBV28 and TRBJ2-5, is DVKVTQSSRYLVKRTGEKVFLECVQDMDHENMFWYRQDPGLGLRLIYFSYDVKMKEKGDIPEGYSVSREKKERFSLILESASTNQTSMYLCASSLTLETQYFGPGTRLLVL.

There are a few counts of this clonotype. The gene calls are TRBV9 and TRBJ2-3; the D call may be TRBD1 or TRBD2 (5 bases each). The CDR3 is 14 residues long. Trimming took off 4 bases at V and 2 bases at J, with 11 bases between the two ends. Germline V gene data show CDR1 as SGDLS and CDR2 as YYNGEE. The CDR3 bases are TGTGCCAGCAGCATAGCAGGGACCACAGATACGCAGTATTTT. Translation: CASSIAGTTDTQYF.

This clonotype was counted a few times. V is TRBV7-2 and J is TRBJ1-2; 7 positions agree with TRBD1. V lost 1 base to trimming and J lost 8 bases; unmatched junction nucleotides: 10. The CDR3 is 15 residues long. Looked up from germline, CDR1 is SGHTA and CDR2 is FQGNSA. The CDR3 loop reads CASSLEGRGRGGYTF. The CDR3 DNA sequence: TGTGCCAGCAGCTTAGAAGGCAGGGGGAGAGGCGGCTACACCTTC.

This clonotype was observed many times. V and J are TRBV11-2 and TRBJ2-1, with 11 bases lining up with TRBD1. The V gene's germline CDR1 is SGHAT and CDR2 FQNNGV. V shed 5 bases, J shed 6 bases, and the junction held 3 bases outside the gene matches. This CDR3 spans 14 amino acids. The CDR3 DNA follows: TGTGCCAGCAGCCGGGACAGGGGGGGCAATGAGCAGTTCTTC. The encoded protein is CASSRDRGGNEQFF.

This clonotype appeared a few times. The chain is built from TRBV5-1 and TRBJ2-7; D could derive from TRBD1 or TRBD2 (5 bases each). CDR3 length equals 14 residues. The V gene's germline CDR1 is SGHRS and CDR2 YFSETQ. V shed 0 bases and J shed 4 bases, with 11 bases lying between them. In DNA, the CDR3 is TGCGCCAGCAGCTTGGCCGGGGCCGGGTACGAGCAGTACTTC. Protein sequence: CASSLAGAGYEQYF. Supplemented by reference TRBV5-1 and TRBJ2-7, the full variable domain reads KAGVTQTPRYLIKTRGQQVTLSCSPISGHRSVSWYQQTPGQGLQFLFEYFSETQRNKGNFPGRFSGRQFSNSRSEMNVSTLELGDSALYLCASSLAGAGYEQYFGPGTRLTVT.

The V and J genes are TRBV5-5 and TRBJ2-3, with 9 positions matching TRBD2. The germline gives CDR1 SGHKS, CDR2 YYEKEE (reference sequence). Trimming at V came to 0 bases and at J to 1 base, leaving 0 bases not matched to a gene. The CDR3 has 15 residues. The CDR3 DNA sequence: TGTGCCAGCAGCTTGGAGCGGGGGGGCACAGATACGCAGTATTTT. This gives the protein CASSLERGGTDTQYF.

This clonotype was detected only a few times. This chain links TRBV3-2 with TRBJ2-7. TRBV3-2 is recorded as a pseudogene. The CDR3 is 12 residues long. The DNA for the CDR3 is TGTGCCAGCAGCTATTGGGTCCACGAGCAGTACGTC. It yields the protein CASSYWVHEQYV.

As regards this clonotype: As the CDR3 is not closed by the conserved phenylalanine or tryptophan, this likely results from a read error. This rearrangement joins TRBV18 to TRBJ1-6; 9 bases align to TRBD1. Germline loops: CDR1 KGHSH, CDR2 LQKENI. After removal of 5 bases from V and 7 bases from J, the junction contained 9 bases not matched to a gene. The CDR3 loop spans 16 amino acids. The CDR3 nucleotides are TGTGCCAGCTCATCCGGACAGGGGAGAATAAATTCACCCCTCCACCTT. It codes for CASSSGQGRINSPLHL.

This clonotype was seen ten or more times. This chain connects TRBV5-5 to TRBJ2-2; D call uncertain. The V end lost 0 bases, the J end lost 0 bases, and 9 bases lay between the germline ends. Germline V gene data show CDR1 as SGHKS and CDR2 as YYEKEE (reference sequence). The CDR3 covers 16 residues. The CDR3 spells CASSLGPSANTGELFF. The CDR3 nucleotides read TGTGCCAGCAGCTTGGGCCCATCGGCGAACACCGGGGAGCTGTTTTTT.

This clonotype was recorded at least ten times. This sequence joins TRBV29-1 and TRBJ2-5; 8 nucleotides align to TRBD1. Germline V gene sequence: CDR1 SQVTM, CDR2 ANQGSEA. This CDR3 comprises 14 residues. Trimming took 3 bases from V and 5 from J; bases not matched to a gene: 8. The CDR3 loop is CSVDRQGASETQYF. The CDR3 DNA is TGCAGCGTTGATCGGCAGGGGGCGAGCGAGACCCAGTACTTC.

This clonotype was observed a handful of times. CDR3 nucleotides: TGTGCCAGCAGCTTAGCGCCCGGGAGCATGACCACTGAAGCTTTCTTT. Residues: CASSLAPGSMTTEAFF. The rearrangement joins TRBV7-2 to TRBJ1-1; D is undetermined. Trimming took 0 bases from V and 4 from J, leaving 15 bases between them. This CDR3 has 16 residues. Germline assignment: CDR1 SGHTA and CDR2 FQGNSA.

This rearrangement joins TRBV7-2 to TRBJ1-2, with 10 bases identical to TRBD1. The CDR3 contains 15 residues. J was trimmed by 8 bases and V by 2 bases; bases with no gene match: 8. Germline CDR1 reads SGHTA; CDR2 reads FQGNSA. In nucleotides, the CDR3 is TGTGCCAGCAGCTTAAGCGGGGGGACAGGGGAAGGCTACACCTTC. The encoded protein is CASSLSGGTGEGYTF.

The chain employs TRBV18 and TRBJ1-3; no clear D. V was trimmed by 3 bases and J by 2 bases, leaving 11 bases between them. The V gene's germline CDR1 is KGHSH and CDR2 LQKENI. This CDR3 region has 15 residues. The CDR3 bases are TGTGCCAGCTCACCTCCTTCAGAGCCTGGAAACACCATATATTTT. Translation gives CASSPPSEPGNTIYF.

This clonotype was detected a few times. This chain uses TRBV20-1 with TRBJ2-3; TRBD2 matches at 7 bases. From germline, CDR1 is DFQATT and CDR2 SNEGSKA (reference sequence). The ends lost 1 base at V and 4 bases at J; junction bases unmatched: 11. The CDR3 has 16 amino acids. CDR3 region: CSARADLGGVADTQYF. CDR3 in DNA: TGCAGTGCTAGAGCCGACCTGGGGGGGGTAGCAGATACGCAGTATTTT.

The chain is built from TRBV15 and TRBJ2-7, with 9 positions matching TRBD1. With V trimmed by 4 bases and J by 2 bases, 6 bases remained unmatched. The CDR3 runs 15 residues. Looked up from germline, CDR1 is LNHNV and CDR2 is YYDKDF (reference sequence). CDR3 DNA: TGTGCCACCAGCAAAGGGGGACAGGGCCCCTACGAGCAGTACTTC. Protein sequence: CATSKGGQGPYEQYF. Full variable domain (rest looked up from reference TRBV15 and TRBJ2-7): DAMVIQNPRYQVTQFGKPVTLSCSQTLNHNVMYWYQQKSSQAPKLLFHYYDKDFNNEADTPDNFQSRRPNTSFCFLDIRSPGLGDTAMYLCATSKGGQGPYEQYFGPGTRLTVT.

The chain uses TRBV12-3 or TRBV12-4 and TRBJ2-7, with TRBD1 matching over 9 bases. V lost 4 bases, J lost 5 bases, and 6 bases stayed unmatched. The CDR3 is 14 amino acids. Here the CDR3 DNA reads TGTGCCAGCAGTTCCGGGACAGGGTGGCACGAGCAGTACTTC. It is translated as CASSSGTGWHEQYF.

There are a few counts of this clonotype. CDR3 region: CASRNPWGTEAFF. The CDR3 coding sequence is TGTGCCAGCAGGAACCCTTGGGGGACTGAAGCTTTCTTT. The chain joins TRBV6-1 to TRBJ1-1; possible D gene TRBD1, 5 bases. CDR1 is MNHNS, CDR2 SASEGT, per germline. The CDR3 consists of 13 residues. Trimming pared 6 bases from V and 5 bases from J, leaving 13 bases between.

In this sample, this clonotype turned up many times. The rearrangement joins TRBV24-1 to TRBJ2-3; tentative D call: TRBD2 (5 bases). CDR1 KGHDR and CDR2 SFDVKD come from the germline V gene. The CDR3 consists of 16 residues. V dropped 6 bases and J dropped 0 bases, with 15 bases sitting between them. The CDR3 DNA is TGTGCCACCAGTACCAGGAGGTTAGCTAGCACAGATACGCAGTATTTT. Protein product: CATSTRRLASTDTQYF.

This clonotype was seen a few times. The chain uses TRBV4-3 and TRBJ2-5, with D uncertain. V lost 1 base and J lost 0, with 9 bases in between. The CDR3 is made up of 15 amino acids. Germline CDR1 reads LGHNA; CDR2 reads YSLEER. CDR3 sequence (DNA): TGCGCCAGCAGCCAAGGAATAGGGTACCAAGAGACCCAGTACTTC. Translation gives CASSQGIGYQETQYF.

The chain links TRBV4-2 to TRBJ2-5; 8 bases are a match to TRBD2. V lost 2 bases to trimming and J lost 5 bases; unmatched junction nucleotides: 10. The CDR3 has 16 amino acids. CDR1 is LGHNA, CDR2 YNFKEQ, per germline. CDR3 in amino acids: CASSQSGGGLRETQYF. The DNA of the CDR3 is TGTGCCAGCAGCCAATCGGGGGGGGGCCTCCGGGAGACCCAGTACTTC.

This clonotype has just a few counts. V usage is TRBV4-1 and J usage is TRBJ1-2; 7 bases align to TRBD1. Trimming cost V 2 bases and J 7 bases; bases outside gene matches: 7. Germline assignment: CDR1 MGHRA and CDR2 YSYEKL. The CDR3 contains 14 residues. The DNA of the CDR3 is TGCGCCAGCAGCCAATCGACAGGGTCCTCTGGCTACACCTTC. This gives the protein CASSQSTGSSGYTF.

J is TRBJ1-2 and V is TRBV7-9, with D unclear. CDR1 is SEHNR and CDR2 is FQNEAQ in the germline V gene (reference sequence). This CDR3 contains 11 residues. V lost 8 bases and J 4 bases, leaving 8 bases between the germline ends. The CDR3 region has the DNA TGTGCCAGCGGGTCATCCTATGGCTACACCTTC. This translates into CASGSSYGYTF.

CDR3 sequence reads: CASSLQGQNYGYTF. CDR3 DNA sequence: TGTGCCAGCAGCTTGCAGGGTCAAAACTATGGCTACACCTTC. V and J are TRBV5-5 and TRBJ1-2; the D gene is possibly TRBD1 (5 bases). Germline V CDR1 and CDR2: SGHKS, YYEKEE (reference sequence). The CDR3 spans 14 residues. V shed 1 base and J shed 2 bases, with 9 bases lying between them.

This clonotype appeared a few times. The CDR3 spells CASSPAGGRGPQHF. The CDR3 bases are TGTGCCAGCAGCCCCGCGGGGGGTCGAGGGCCCCAGCATTTT. V and J are TRBV7-2 and TRBJ1-5; D may be TRBD1 (5 bases). V shed 5 bases and J shed 9 bases, with 17 bases lying between them. From germline, CDR1 is SGHTA and CDR2 FQGNSA. The CDR3 contains 14 residues.